This T cell receptor beta chain derives from a study of graft-versus-host responses after intestinal transplantation. Across the whole study: Among the recipients, all got anti-thymocyte globulin induction and then tacrolimus and steroids for 2 to 3 years.

This CDR3 has 15 residues. CDR1 is SSHAT, CDR2 FNYEAQ, per germline (reference sequence). V shed 3 bases, J shed 4 bases, and the junction held 3 bases outside the gene matches. TCRdb's copy holds only in-frame clones and misses some; the assay was immunoSEQ multiplex PCR. Counted here are roughly 90,000 clones, about 89% occurring once; the ten biggest clones make up roughly 6%. This clone turned up a few times. Its antigen remains unknown. Given a far larger clone just one base away, this is likely a sequencing read error. Study conclusions and caveats: GvH clones turned up in recipient marrow; some had shown up first in ileum or blood. Some patients had graft-donor T cell macrochimerism. In their allografts, the ratios of graft-versus-host to host-versus-graft T cell clones were high.

Sample: unstimulated CD8+ T cells sorted from spleen or lymph node cells, taken before intestinal transplant. This chain uses TRBV7-7 with TRBJ1-5; TRBD1 agrees at 10 bases. This receptor was taken from a human donor who received an intestinal transplant. The CDR3 reads CASSLGTGANQPQHF. For the CDR3, the DNA is TGTGCCAGCAGCTTGGGGACAGGGGCGAATCAGCCCCAGCATTTT. Supplemented by reference TRBV7-7 and TRBJ1-5, the full variable domain reads GAGVSQSPRYKVTKRGQDVTLRCDPISSHATLYWYQQALGQGPEFLTYFNYEAQPDKSGLPSDRFSAERPEGSISTLTIQRTEQRDSAMYRCASSLGTGANQPQHFGDGTRLSIL.